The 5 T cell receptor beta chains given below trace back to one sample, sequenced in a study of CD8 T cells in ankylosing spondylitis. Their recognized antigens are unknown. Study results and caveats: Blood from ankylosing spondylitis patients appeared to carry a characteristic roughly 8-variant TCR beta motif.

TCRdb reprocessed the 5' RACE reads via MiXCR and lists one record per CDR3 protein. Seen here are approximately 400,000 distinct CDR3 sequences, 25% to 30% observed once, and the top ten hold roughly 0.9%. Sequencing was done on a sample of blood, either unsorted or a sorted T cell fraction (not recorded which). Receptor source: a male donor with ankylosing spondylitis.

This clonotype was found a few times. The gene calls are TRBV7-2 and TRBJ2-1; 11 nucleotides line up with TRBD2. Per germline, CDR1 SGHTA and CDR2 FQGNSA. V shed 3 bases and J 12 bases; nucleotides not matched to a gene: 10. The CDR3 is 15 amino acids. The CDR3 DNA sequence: TGTGCCAGCAGCTTTATAGCGGGAGGGTTCCGCGGGCAGTTCTTC. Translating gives CASSFIAGGFRGQFF.

This chain's CDR3 is CASSQGLDYGYTF. In DNA, the CDR3 is TGTGCCAGCAGCCAAGGACTCGACTATGGCTACACCTTC. The V gene is TRBV14, the J gene TRBJ1-2; no clear D gene. Deletions cut 1 base from V and 3 bases from J, with 6 bases between. Germline assignment: CDR1 SGHDN and CDR2 FVKESK. This CDR3 is 13 amino acids long.

The CDR3 region has the DNA TGTGCCAGCAGCTCTCCCAGGGGACTAGCGGGTCCGAGCTCCTACAATGAGCAGTTCTTC. The encoded protein is CASSSPRGLAGPSSYNEQFF. J is TRBJ2-1 and V is TRBV11-2, with 12 positions matching TRBD2. Per the germline V gene, CDR1 is SGHAT and CDR2 is FQNNGV. This CDR3 region has 20 residues. Germline trimming cut 4 bases from V and 0 bases from J; bases unmatched to any gene: 13.

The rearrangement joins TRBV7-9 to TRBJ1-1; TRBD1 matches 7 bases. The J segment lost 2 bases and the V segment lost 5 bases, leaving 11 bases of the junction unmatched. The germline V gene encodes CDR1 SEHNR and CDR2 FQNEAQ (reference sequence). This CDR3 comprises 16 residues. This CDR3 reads CASSLESGGLNTEAFF. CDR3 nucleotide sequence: TGTGCCAGCAGCCTTGAATCAGGGGGACTAAACACTGAAGCTTTCTTT.

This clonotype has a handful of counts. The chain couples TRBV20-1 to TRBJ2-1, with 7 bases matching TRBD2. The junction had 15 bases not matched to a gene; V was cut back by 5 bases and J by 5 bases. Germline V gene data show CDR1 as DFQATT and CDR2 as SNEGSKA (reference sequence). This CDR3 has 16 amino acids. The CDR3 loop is CSAQQNHGLGNNEQFF. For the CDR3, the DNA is TGCAGTGCTCAGCAGAACCACGGACTAGGCAACAATGAGCAGTTCTTC.